Listed below are T cell receptor beta chains from one sample, sequenced in a study of brain T cells in children with intractable seizures. The table came from immunoSEQ multiplex PCR; TCRdb's copy has only in-frame clones and leaves some out. The sample shows 340,000 or so clones, roughly 93% of them seen only once. Sequenced here: peripheral blood, sampled 4 to 5 months after surgery. The receptors stem from a boy in the first two years of life with tuberous sclerosis and intractable seizures. Each CDR3 is given without its conserved first and last residue. The order of the fields is V gene, CDR3 length, J gene, CDR3 protein.

v_gene: TRBV5-6; len: 11; j_gene: TRBJ2-3; CDR3aa: ASSSDSGDTQY
v_gene: TRBV24-1; len: 13; j_gene: TRBJ2-1; CDR3aa: ATSDTGGPWDEQF
v_gene: TRBV28; len: 12; j_gene: TRBJ1-5; CDR3aa: ASRIGERNQPQH
v_gene: TRBV10-1; len: 12; j_gene: TRBJ2-1; CDR3aa: ATPRGLAGYEQF
v_gene: TRBV7-9; len: 13; j_gene: TRBJ1-6; CDR3aa: ASSIGRSYNSPLH
v_gene: TRBV15; len: 13; j_gene: TRBJ1-1; CDR3aa: ATSRLSHTQIGAF
v_gene: TRBV11-2; len: 13; j_gene: TRBJ2-1; CDR3aa: ASSLSGGTYNEQF
v_gene: TRBV21-1; len: 13; j_gene: TRBJ1-5; CDR3aa: ASSKDATLTQPQH
v_gene: TRBV6-2/TRBV6-3; len: 12; j_gene: TRBJ2-1; CDR3aa: ASSLAIPYNEQF
v_gene: TRBV27; len: 12; j_gene: TRBJ2-1; CDR3aa: ASSPGNSYNEQF
v_gene: TRBV2; len: 10; j_gene: TRBJ1-6; CDR3aa: ASKGPYSPLH
v_gene: TRBV13; len: 15; j_gene: TRBJ2-3; CDR3aa: ASSSISAGLSTDTQY
v_gene: TRBV19; len: 15; j_gene: TRBJ2-6; CDR3aa: ASSVIQGTSGANVLT
v_gene: TRBV30; len: 13; j_gene: TRBJ2-1; CDR3aa: AWFYAGGFKNEQF
v_gene: TRBV2; len: 10; j_gene: TRBJ2-5; CDR3aa: ATHINQETQY
v_gene: TRBV2; len: 11; j_gene: TRBJ1-1; CDR3aa: ASSVGTNTEAF
v_gene: TRBV29-1; len: 14; j_gene: TRBJ1-1; CDR3aa: SVGPPLWTENTEAF
v_gene: TRBV25-1; len: 12; j_gene: TRBJ1-6; CDR3aa: ASSELGPNSPLH
v_gene: TRBV5-8; len: 10; j_gene: TRBJ1-2; CDR3aa: ASSFQSYGYT
v_gene: TRBV6-4; len: 12; j_gene: TRBJ1-4; CDR3aa: AFGPDETNEKLF
v_gene: TRBV11-1; len: 14; j_gene: TRBJ2-1; CDR3aa: ASSLSAGLAGEALF
v_gene: TRBV6-5; len: 12; j_gene: TRBJ2-7; CDR3aa: ASTQDIFPYEQY
v_gene: TRBV30; len: 13; j_gene: TRBJ1-3; CDR3aa: AWTDSLFSGNTIY
v_gene: TRBV11-3; len: 13; j_gene: TRBJ2-1; CDR3aa: ASSLQPSEGAEQF
v_gene: TRBV27; len: 18; j_gene: TRBJ1-4; CDR3aa: ASSLLPTGQFPATNEKLF
v_gene: TRBV19; len: 12; j_gene: TRBJ1-1; CDR3aa: ASSGGTVNTEAF
v_gene: TRBV7-9; len: 13; j_gene: TRBJ2-1; CDR3aa: ASSSTSGSFDEQF
v_gene: TRBV7-9; len: 13; j_gene: TRBJ1-3; CDR3aa: ASSFRTGPGNTIY
v_gene: TRBV6-5; len: 9; j_gene: TRBJ2-3; CDR3aa: ASTFSDTQY
v_gene: TRBV7-9; len: 14; j_gene: TRBJ2-2; CDR3aa: ASSPGPGRGTGELF
v_gene: TRBV7-6; len: 13; j_gene: TRBJ1-2; CDR3aa: ASSLETRGNYGYT
v_gene: TRBV7-9; len: 13; j_gene: TRBJ1-1; CDR3aa: ASSLRTGQNTEAF
v_gene: TRBV7-3; len: 11; j_gene: TRBJ2-7; CDR3aa: ASSLTTRGEQY
v_gene: TRBV2; len: 12; j_gene: TRBJ2-2; CDR3aa: ASRGLVSTGELF
v_gene: TRBV23-1; len: 12; j_gene: TRBJ1-2; CDR3aa: ASSQCTEDYGYT
v_gene: TRBV5-6; len: 10; j_gene: TRBJ1-2; CDR3aa: ASSATPDGYT
v_gene: TRBV7-9; len: 16; j_gene: TRBJ2-2; CDR3aa: ASSFSTSGGWNTGELF
v_gene: TRBV5-1; len: 12; j_gene: TRBJ2-7; CDR3aa: ASSWTSDLGEQY
v_gene: TRBV29-1; len: 9; j_gene: TRBJ1-2; CDR3aa: SVASFYGYT
v_gene: TRBV10-3; len: 10; j_gene: TRBJ2-1; CDR3aa: AIGEAGNEQF
v_gene: TRBV7-2; len: 14; j_gene: TRBJ1-5; CDR3aa: ASSPGLDRRDQPQH
v_gene: TRBV29-1; len: 11; j_gene: TRBJ2-2; CDR3aa: SSERDNTGELF
v_gene: TRBV6-5; len: 11; j_gene: TRBJ1-1; CDR3aa: ASGRAGAAEAF
v_gene: TRBV4-1; len: 16; j_gene: TRBJ2-3; CDR3aa: ASSQTSGRAGSTDTQY
v_gene: TRBV10-2; len: 12; j_gene: TRBJ1-1; CDR3aa: ASSDIRDGPLAF
v_gene: TRBV11-3; len: 14; j_gene: TRBJ2-1; CDR3aa: ASSLGSFGGSYEQF
v_gene: TRBV11-2; len: 11; j_gene: TRBJ1-1; CDR3aa: ASSLVAEREAF
v_gene: TRBV5-1; len: 13; j_gene: TRBJ1-4; CDR3aa: ASSPGAGREEKLF
v_gene: TRBV30; len: 13; j_gene: TRBJ1-1; CDR3aa: AWRTGTEGWWKAF
v_gene: TRBV6-5; len: 13; j_gene: TRBJ2-1; CDR3aa: ASSYLAGGYNEQF
v_gene: TRBV10-1; len: 15; j_gene: TRBJ1-6; CDR3aa: ASSGTFSREGNSPLH
v_gene: TRBV3-1/TRBV3-2; len: 18; j_gene: TRBJ2-7; CDR3aa: ASSPLGLAGGLSNRYEQY
v_gene: TRBV6-1; len: 12; j_gene: TRBJ1-6; CDR3aa: ASSEAGQATPLH
v_gene: TRBV4-1; len: 12; j_gene: TRBJ2-1; CDR3aa: ASSQDNGGGEQF
v_gene: TRBV5-1; len: 14; j_gene: TRBJ1-2; CDR3aa: ASSLGQGAGFYGYT
v_gene: TRBV11-3; len: 11; j_gene: TRBJ1-2; CDR3aa: ASSLAPTGLPT
v_gene: TRBV2; len: 12; j_gene: TRBJ1-1; CDR3aa: ASRLGEEGTEAF
v_gene: TRBV3-1/TRBV3-2; len: 13; j_gene: TRBJ2-5; CDR3aa: ASSQPQGGQETQY